The source of this TCR beta chain is a study of B cell selection in AIRE deficiency. Study-level findings and limits: Shared Treg sequences were biased toward short CDR3s with few non-templated nucleotide insertions. About 30.6% of healthy-shared Treg sequences were found among patient Tconv cells. Only about 9.3% of over 3,000 shared Treg sequences were patient-specific; about 30% healthy-specific.

Authors' processing steps: Patients' conventional T cells yielded some 1.1x10^5 distinct TCRbeta sequences; donors' over 1.3x10^5. TCRdb's copy holds only in-frame clones and misses some; the assay was immunoSEQ multiplex PCR. That table supplies the V and J calls and clone size; D and trimming were determined from the DNA. The table lists tens of thousands of clones, 95% to 98% of them singletons. The V gene lost 1 base and the J gene lost 4 bases, with 13 bases spanning the gap. Germline-derived CDR1 and CDR2 are KGHSH and LQKENI. This CDR3 contains 16 residues. Concerning this clone itself: Antigen specificity is unknown.

Conventional CD4 T cells were sorted as CD4+CD127+ cells. The sequenced sample was conventional CD4+ T cells sorted from PBMCs. The clonotype was recovered from a human donor with AIRE deficiency. The chain recombines TRBV18 with TRBJ1-4, with D perhaps matching TRBD1 (5 bases). DNA for the CDR3: TGTGCCAGCTCACCACAGGGCGCAGGGATTAATGAAAAACTGTTTTTT. This codes for CASSPQGAGINEKLFF.